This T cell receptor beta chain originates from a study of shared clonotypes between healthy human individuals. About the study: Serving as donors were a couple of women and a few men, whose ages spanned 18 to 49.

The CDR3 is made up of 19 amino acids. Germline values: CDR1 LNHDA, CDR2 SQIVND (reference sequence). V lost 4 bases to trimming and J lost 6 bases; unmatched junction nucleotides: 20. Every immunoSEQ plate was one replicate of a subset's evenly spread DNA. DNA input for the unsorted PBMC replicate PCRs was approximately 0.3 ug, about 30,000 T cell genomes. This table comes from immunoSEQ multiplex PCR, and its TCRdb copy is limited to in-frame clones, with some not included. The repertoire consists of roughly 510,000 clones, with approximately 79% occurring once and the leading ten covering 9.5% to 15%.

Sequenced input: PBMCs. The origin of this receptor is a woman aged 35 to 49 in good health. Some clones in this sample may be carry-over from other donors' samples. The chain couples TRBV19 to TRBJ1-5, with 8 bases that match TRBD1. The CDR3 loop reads CASSTRVPGQGETSQPQHF. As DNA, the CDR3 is TGTGCCAGTAGTACCCGAGTTCCCGGACAGGGAGAAACGAGTCAGCCCCAGCATTTT.